Listed here is a single TCR beta chain. The entry originates in a study of T cell responses to AZD1222 COVID-19 vaccine. The table came from immunoSEQ multiplex PCR; TCRdb's copy has only in-frame clones and leaves some out. The sample records about 150,000 clones, approximately 85% being singletons. CDR1 and CDR2 (germline): LNHDA, SQIVND (reference sequence). This CDR3 comprises 16 residues. V lost 3 bases and J lost 7, with 21 bases in between. The TCR comes from an adult who received the MenACWY meningococcal vaccine as a control. This sample comprised peripheral blood, obtained 28 days after the second dose of the MenACWY control vaccine. The V call is TRBV19, the J call TRBJ1-1, with D hard to call. In DNA form, the CDR3 reads TGTGCCAGTAGTATTCTAGGACGGATGACTGGAAATGAAGCTTTCTTT. This translates into CASSILGRMTGNEAFF. The full variable domain, its missing parts supplied by reference TRBV19 and TRBJ1-1, is DGGITQSPKYLFRKEGQNVTLSCEQNLNHDAMYWYRQDPGQGLRLIYYSQIVNDFQKGDIAEGYSVSREKKESFPLTVTSAQKNPTAFYLCASSILGRMTGNEAFFGQGTRLTVV.